This T cell receptor (beta chain) was retrieved from a study of cytomegalovirus exposure and HLA in healthy donors. The CDR3 has 14 amino acids. Germline V gene lookup returns CDR1 LNHNV and CDR2 YYDKDF (reference sequence). V was cut by 0 bases and J by 6 bases, with 11 bases left in between. Profiled with immunoSEQ multiplex PCR; TCRdb holds only in-frame clones, not every one. The sample lists approximately 120,000 clones; roughly 89% were seen once. The genes are TRBV15 and TRBJ2-5; possible D gene TRBD1, 6 bases. The sample taken for sequencing was PBMCs. This sequence originates from a woman under 30 in good health and CMV-seronegative. The CDR3, as DNA: TGTGCCACCAGCAGAGATGGGGGCGCGAAGACCCAGTACTTC. Its protein product is CATSRDGGAKTQYF.